The table lists the clone carrying this TCR beta chain with many counts. No antigen is known for it. This sample was included in a study of T cells in Graves' hyperthyroidism and ophthalmopathy. RNA transcripts yielded amplified TCR beta CDR3 regions. An initial round of RT-PCR targeting the TCR CDR3 relied on the HTBI primer set. TCRdb analysed the multiplex PCR reads with MiXCR anew, one entry per CDR3 protein. The sample records about 480,000 distinct CDR3 sequences, 14% being singletons. Study conclusions and caveats: The model made its ophthalmopathy prediction, and onset followed a median roughly six months later.

The sequence came from a woman aged 18 to 35 with Graves' hyperthyroidism. Sequenced: blood.

For the CDR3, the DNA is TGCAGTGCTCCCTCCGGGGGACCACTCCCAGATACGCAGTATTTT. It specifies CSAPSGGPLPDTQYF. The chain is built from TRBV20-1 and TRBJ2-3; weak D call: TRBD2 (6 bases). Germline V gene lookup returns CDR1 DFQATT and CDR2 SNEGSKA (reference sequence). The CDR3 is made up of 15 amino acids. Trimming took 5 bases from V and 4 from J, leaving 19 bases between them.